This T cell receptor beta chain was documented in a study of shared clonotypes between healthy human individuals. The assay was immunoSEQ multiplex PCR, and TCRdb's table has in-frame clones only and misses some. Of some 900,000 clones listed, less than 85% were seen once; the top ten hold around 1.5%. The sequence was collected from a man in his late teens or twenties in good health. Sequencing used memory CD4+ T cells sorted from blood. The subset denotes: CD45RA-negative fraction.

This CDR3 is CASTQLAGGQNTQYF. Written as DNA, the CDR3 is TGTGCCAGCACCCAACTAGCGGGGGGGCAAAATACGCAGTATTTT. This chain uses TRBV6-1 with TRBJ2-3; TRBD2 aligns across 13 bases. CDR3 length: 15 residues. Per germline, CDR1 MNHNS and CDR2 SASEGT. J lost 7 bases, V lost 7 bases, and 8 bases had no gene match.